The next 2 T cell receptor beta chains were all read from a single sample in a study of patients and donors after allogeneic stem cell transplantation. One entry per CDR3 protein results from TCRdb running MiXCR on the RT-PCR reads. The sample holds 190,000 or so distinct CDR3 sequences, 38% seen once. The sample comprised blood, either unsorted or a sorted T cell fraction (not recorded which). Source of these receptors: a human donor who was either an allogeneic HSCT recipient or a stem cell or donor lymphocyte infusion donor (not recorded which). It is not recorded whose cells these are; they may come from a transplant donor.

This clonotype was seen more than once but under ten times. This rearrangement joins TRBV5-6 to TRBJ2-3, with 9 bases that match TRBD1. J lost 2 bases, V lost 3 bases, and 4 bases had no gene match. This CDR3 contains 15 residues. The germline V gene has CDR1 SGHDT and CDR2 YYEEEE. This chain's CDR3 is CASSYGQGPTDTQYF. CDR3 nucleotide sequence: TGTGCCAGCAGCTATGGACAGGGGCCCACAGATACGCAGTATTTT. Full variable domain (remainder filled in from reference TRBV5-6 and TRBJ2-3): DAGVTQSPTHLIKTRGQQVTLRCSPKSGHDTVSWYQQALGQGPQFIFQYYEEEERQRGNFPDRFSGHQFPNYSSELNVNALLLGDSALYLCASSYGQGPTDTQYFGPGTRLTVL.

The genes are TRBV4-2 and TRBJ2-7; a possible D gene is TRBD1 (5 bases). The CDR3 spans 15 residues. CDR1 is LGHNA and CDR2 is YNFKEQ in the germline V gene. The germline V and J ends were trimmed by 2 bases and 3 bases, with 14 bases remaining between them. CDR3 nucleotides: TGTGCCAGCAGCCAATTAACAGGTCCAAACTACGAGCAGTACTTC. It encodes CASSQLTGPNYEQYF.